What follows is one T cell receptor (beta chain) and its context. The antigen is not known. The junction had 14 bases not matched to a gene; V was cut back by 2 bases and J by 3 bases. The germline V gene has CDR1 SQVTM and CDR2 ANQGSEA. The CDR3 totals 17 residues. MiXCR, run by TCRdb on the reads, gives a single entry per CDR3 protein. Of over 150,000 distinct CDR3 sequences listed, roughly 15% are singletons. These data are taken from a study of T cell repertoires in cytomegalovirus infection. Whole-study results and caveats: The study found HLA-C-restricted CMV-specific TCR beta clonotypes dominating the ex vivo response.

Sequences were obtained from CD8+ T cells from PBMCs. The chain combines TRBV29-1 with TRBJ1-2, with 8 bases lining up with TRBD1. This sequence originates from a human donor in good health (CMV status not recorded). Some clones in this sample may be carry-over from other donors' samples. Here the CDR3 reads CSVEKDQWEQGDYGYTF. CDR3 nucleotide sequence: TGCAGCGTTGAAAAGGATCAGTGGGAACAGGGGGACTATGGCTACACCTTC. The entire variable domain, with the rest obtained from reference TRBV29-1 and TRBJ1-2, is as follows: SAVISQKPSRDICQRGTSLTIQCQVDSQVTMMFWYRQQPGQSLTLIATANQGSEATYESGFVIDKFPISRPNLTFSTLTVSNMSPEDSSIYLCSVEKDQWEQGDYGYTFGSGTRLTVV.